This entry lists 28 T cell receptor beta chains sequenced from one sample in a study of tumor-infiltrating lymphocytes in primary liver carcinoma. Co-extraction yielded RNA and DNA from about 20-30 mg of unsorted bulk tissue. Starting from around 0.45 ug of total RNA, TCR beta cDNA was produced with a primer in the constant region. Library construction for TCR beta comprised three nested multiplex PCR rounds performed with slightly modified ARM-PCR. Rounds one and two of PCR, each of around 11 cycles, were primed with TRBV1-TRBV30 forward primers and a C-beta reverse primer. Via MiXCR, TCRdb re-called the multiplex PCR reads, giving one row per CDR3 protein. The top ten hold 15% to 20% of the sample, which has some 110,000 distinct CDR3 sequences, approximately 82% seen once. Sequenced input: liver tumor tissue from sampling region 3. As for subset: tumor region T3, left-lateral pole. The source is a middle-aged man with primary liver carcinoma and hepatitis B virus infection.

As regards this clonotype: Its ends do not fully match the called genes, so a read error is possible. This chain joins TRBV29-1 and TRBJ1-2; D unclear. Germline V CDR1 and CDR2: SQVTM, ANQGSEA. CDR3 length equals 10 residues. The CDR3 reads CSVVVYDYTF. In DNA, the CDR3 is TGTAGCGTTGTTGTGTATGACTACACCTTC.

The count of this clonotype is one. V usage is TRBV9 and J usage is TRBJ2-7, with 11 nucleotides matching TRBD1. The length of the CDR3 is 16 residues. CDR1 and CDR2 from the germline V gene are SGDLS and YYNGEE. With 4 bases clipped from V and 2 bases from J, the junction kept 8 bases outside the gene matches. The CDR3 protein is CASSKNPGQGAYEQYF. As DNA, the CDR3 is TGTGCCAGCAGCAAAAACCCGGGACAGGGGGCCTACGAGCAGTACTTC.

For this clonotype: A read error may account for a junction end that differs from germline. This chain connects TRBV12-3 or TRBV12-4 to TRBJ2-5; tentatively, D is TRBD1 (6 bases). The CDR3 runs to 13 residues. CDR3 bases: TGTACCAGCAGCATGACAGGAACGGAGACCCAGTACTTC. Translated: CTSSMTGTETQYF.

Comment on this clonotype: Without the conserved terminal phenylalanine or tryptophan, this CDR3 likely stems from a read error. Here the CDR3 reads CAITRDPGSGKLFS. The CDR3 region has the DNA TGTGCCATCACCCGGGACCCTGGAAGTGGAAAACTGTTTTCT. V and J are TRBV10-3 and TRBJ1-4; possible D gene TRBD1, 5 bases. CDR1 and CDR2 from the germline V gene are ENHRY and SYGVKD. V was clipped by 7 bases and J by 10 bases, with 19 bases between them. This CDR3 has 14 amino acids.

Regarding this clonotype: An end of the junction does not agree with germline; a read error may underlie this. V and J are TRBV5-4 and TRBJ2-1; weak D call: TRBD2 (5 bases). The germline gives CDR1 SGHNT, CDR2 YYREEE (reference sequence). The CDR3 is made up of 16 amino acids. The CDR3 sequence is CASSSAAASSYNEQFF. DNA for the CDR3: TGTGCCAGCAGCTCCGCTGCGGCTAGCTCCTACAATGAGCAGTTTTTC.

Of note for this clonotype: The DNA is omitted, as the CDR3 cannot be located on it reliably, and the CDR3 follows TCRdb's listing. J is TRBJ2-7 and V is TRBV30; TRBD2, the D gene given by the table, was not confirmed from the DNA. Germline CDR1 and CDR2: GTSNPN and SVGIG (reference sequence). Counting both end residues, the CDR3 totals 13 amino acids. CDR3 region: CAVGRGAPYEQNF.

The chain couples TRBV12-3 or TRBV12-4 to TRBJ2-5; the D gene is possibly TRBD1 (7 bases). The V gene lost 3 bases and the J gene lost 11 bases, with 16 bases spanning the gap. This CDR3 contains 13 residues. CDR3 bases: TGTGCCAGCAGTTTGATGCAGGGGGAGGCACAGTACTTC. This gives the protein CASSLMQGEAQYF.

About this clonotype itself: Relative to the germline gene, one junction end is altered; a read error may explain this. The chain uses TRBV6-6 and TRBJ1-1, with 8 bases lining up with TRBD1. The germline gives CDR1 MNHNY, CDR2 SVGAGI (reference sequence). The CDR3 totals 13 residues. CDR3 loop: CASSTGGSTEALF. The CDR3 DNA follows: TGTGCCAGCAGCACAGGGGGAAGTACTGAAGCTCTCTTT.

Comment on this clonotype: A junction end diverges from the germline sequence, so it may reflect a read error. The chain is built from TRBV6-4 and TRBJ2-3, with 10 bases lining up with TRBD1. CDR3 length: 15 amino acids. CDR1 and CDR2 from the germline V gene are MRHNA and SNTAGT. The CDR3 nucleotides read TGTGACAGCAGTGACACTGGGACAGGGGCAGATACGCACTATTTT. It translates to CDSSDTGTGADTHYF.

Comments on this clonotype: A much larger clone sits a single nucleotide away, making a read error possible. The rearrangement links TRBV2 to TRBJ1-5; no firm D call. The CDR3 totals 13 residues. Germline V gene sequence: CDR1 SNHLY, CDR2 FYNNEI. CDR3 in DNA: TGTGTCAGCAAGAGAGACAACAATCAGCCCCAGCATTTT. This encodes CVSKRDNNQPQHF.

The rearrangement joins TRBV5-4 to TRBJ2-2; 8 bases match TRBD2. Per the germline V gene, CDR1 is SGHNT and CDR2 is YYREEE (reference sequence). The ends lost 4 bases at V and 1 base at J; junction bases unmatched: 6. The CDR3 runs to 16 residues. The DNA for the CDR3 is TGTGCCAGCAGCGCGGGACTAGGGATGAACACCGGGGAGCTGTTTTTT. As protein: CASSAGLGMNTGELFF.

Concerning this clonotype: At one end the junction does not follow the germline gene, possibly because of a read error. This chain connects TRBV11-2 to TRBJ1-5, with D perhaps TRBD1 (5 bases). Near its end, the DNA agrees better with TRBJ2-3, so the J call may be wrong. The CDR3 is made up of 16 amino acids. Germline V gene data show CDR1 as SGHAT and CDR2 as FQNNGV. This CDR3 reads CASSLKGALTNQPQYF. CDR3 sequence (DNA): TGCGCCAGCAGCCTAAAAGGGGCACTGACGAATCAGCCCCAGTATTTT.

Concerning this clonotype: Sequence at one end of the junction differs from germline and may be a read error. The chain has TRBV11-3 and TRBJ2-1; no firm D call. CDR3 length: 12 amino acids. The germline gives CDR1 SGHNT, CDR2 YENEEA. CDR3 coding DNA: TGCGCCAACAGCTTAAACGCCAATGAGCAGTCCTTC. Encoded protein: CANSLNANEQSF. The entire variable domain, with the rest obtained from reference TRBV11-3 and TRBJ2-1, is as follows: EAGVVQSPRYKIIEKKQPVAFWCNPISGHNTLYWYLQNLGQGPELLIRYENEEAVDDSQLPKDRFSAERLKGVDSTLKIQPAELGDSAVYLCANSLNANEQSFGPGTRLTVL.

Concerning this clonotype: The junction departs from the called germline gene at one end, perhaps through a read error. This chain uses TRBV7-8 with TRBJ1-4; maybe TRBD1 (5 bases). This CDR3 contains 16 residues. Germline CDR1 reads SGHVS; CDR2 reads FQNEAQ. CDR3 sequence: CASSLGDIATIEKLFF. The CDR3 DNA reads TGTGCTAGCAGCTTAGGGGATATTGCAACTATTGAAAAACTGTTTTTT.

This chain's CDR3 is CASTLGTGPYEQYF. CDR3 sequence (DNA): TGTGCCAGTACCCTAGGAACAGGACCCTACGAGCAGTACTTC. This chain uses TRBV19 with TRBJ2-7; a weak D match, TRBD1 (5 bases). The V gene's germline CDR1 is LNHDA and CDR2 SQIVND (reference sequence). The V and J ends lost 7 bases and 2 bases respectively, with 15 bases between them. CDR3 size: 14 residues.

About this clonotype itself: The junction and the germline gene differ at one end; a read error may be behind it. The rearrangement uses TRBV6-5 and TRBJ1-6, with TRBD1 matching over 7 bases. This CDR3 region has 15 residues. From germline, CDR1 is MNHEY and CDR2 SVGAGI. In nucleotides, the CDR3 is TGTGCCAGCGGGGTTGAACAGGGGTGGTTTATACCTCTCCATTTC. Encoded protein: CASGVEQGWFIPLHF.

The DNA of the CDR3 is TGTGCCAGCAACTCTATGGTAACGCGCTCTGGGGCCAACGTCCTGACTTTC. Amino acid sequence: CASNSMVTRSGANVLTF. V usage is TRBV7-8 and J usage is TRBJ2-6, with no clear D. The CDR3 totals 17 residues. Trimming shortened V by 7 bases and J by 0 bases, and 16 bases separated the two germline ends. Germline V gene sequence: CDR1 SGHVS, CDR2 FQNEAQ.

The chain couples TRBV28 to TRBJ1-2, with 7 bases that match TRBD1. Germline V lookup: CDR1 MDHEN, CDR2 SYDVKM. The CDR3 contains 15 residues. J gave up 6 bases and V 10 bases, and 17 bases lay outside the gene matches. CDR3 coding DNA: TGTGCCATGAGGTCTCCGGGACAGTGGAGAAATGGCTACACCTTC. It is translated as CAMRSPGQWRNGYTF.

With respect to this clonotype: No conserved phenylalanine or tryptophan is present at the end of the CDR3, so a read error is the likely explanation. The V call is TRBV6-5, the J call TRBJ2-3; 7 bases map to TRBD1. This CDR3 comprises 15 residues. In germline, CDR1 is MNHEY, CDR2 SVGAGI. After removal of 6 bases from V and 5 bases from J, the junction contained 11 bases not matched to a gene. The CDR3 DNA is TGTGCCAGCAGAGAACAGGGGTGGGGGATAGATACGCAGTATCTT. Amino acid sequence: CASREQGWGIDTQYL.

In this sample, this clonotype turned up once. At one of its ends the junction is not consistent with the germline gene, which may arise from a read error. V is TRBV10-2 and J is TRBJ2-7; no firm D call. The CDR3 is 13 residues long. Germline lookup yields CDR1 WSHSY and CDR2 SAAADI. Here the CDR3 reads CASSGARYYEPYF. CDR3 in DNA: TGCGCCAGCAGTGGGGCACGCTACTACGAGCCGTACTTC.

This clonotype was detected a few times. This chain joins TRBV20-1 and TRBJ2-7, with a possible D match to TRBD2 (5 bases). Between the trimmed V and J ends, which lost 6 bases and 1 base, there was a span of 19 bases. The CDR3 covers 15 residues. The germline CDR1 and CDR2 sequences are DFQATT and SNEGSKA (reference sequence). CDR3 nucleotide sequence: TGCAGTGCCCCCGGGATCATGGTTGGTTCCTACGAGCAGTACTTC. Translating it yields CSAPGIMVGSYEQYF.

About this clonotype: Without the conserved terminal phenylalanine or tryptophan, this CDR3 likely stems from a read error. The limits of the CDR3 on the DNA are not certain, so only TCRdb's listed CDR3 is given. The V call is TRBV29-1, the J call TRBJ2-5; the D call TRBD1 from the table was never checked on the DNA. The CDR3 has 13 residues if both end residues are counted. Germline lookup yields CDR1 SQVTM and CDR2 ANQGSEA. Here the CDR3 reads CSGQEAKVETKYL.

Of note for this clonotype: The junction differs from germline at one of its ends, possibly a read error. The chain links TRBV4-3 to TRBJ2-1, with D perhaps matching TRBD1 (5 bases). Germline V lookup: CDR1 LGHNA, CDR2 YSLEER. The CDR3 is 18 amino acids. CDR3 sequence reads: CARSQDQGRVGPYNKQFF. CDR3 in DNA: TGCGCCAGAAGCCAAGATCAGGGAAGAGTCGGCCCCTACAATAAGCAGTTCTTC.

This clonotype has a single count. This CDR3 is missing its conserved last phenylalanine or tryptophan, likely due to a read error. The genes are TRBV12-3 or TRBV12-4 and TRBJ2-4; no definite D call. V shed 3 bases and J shed 1 base, with 13 bases lying between them. The CDR3 totals 16 residues. CDR3 in amino acids: CASSFRGLGAKNIQYI. The CDR3 DNA is TGTGCCAGCAGTTTCCGAGGTCTGGGCGCCAAAAACATTCAGTACATC.

Of note for this clonotype: Without the conserved terminal phenylalanine or tryptophan, this CDR3 likely stems from a read error. The chain joins TRBV4-2 to TRBJ2-4, with unresolved D. This CDR3 comprises 15 residues. The germline V gene encodes CDR1 LGHNA and CDR2 YNFKEQ. This chain's CDR3 is CAISQDQGAKNIQYL. CDR3 DNA sequence: TGTGCCATCAGCCAAGACCAAGGAGCCAAAAACATTCAGTACTTA.

Comment on this clonotype: Germline and junction disagree at one end, which may indicate a read error. The gene calls are TRBV10-3 and TRBJ2-7; D unclear. The CDR3 consists of 14 residues. The germline V gene encodes CDR1 ENHRY and CDR2 SYGVKD. The CDR3 region is CAISESWKIYKQYF. DNA of the CDR3: TGTGCCATCAGTGAGAGTTGGAAAATCTACAAGCAGTACTTC.

Regarding this clonotype: A read error may produce the germline difference seen at one junction end. This chain joins TRBV5-8 and TRBJ1-1; D remains ambiguous. The CDR3 is 15 amino acids. Germline V gene sequence: CDR1 SGHTS, CDR2 YDEGEE. In DNA, the CDR3 is TGTGCCAGCGGCACTAGAGGAACGCTGAACACTGAAACTTTCTTT. Amino acid sequence: CASGTRGTLNTETFF.

As concerns this clonotype: At one end the junction does not follow the germline gene, possibly because of a read error. This chain uses TRBV11-1 with TRBJ2-7; 7 bases align to TRBD1. This CDR3 has 13 amino acids. Germline assignment: CDR1 SGHAT and CDR2 FQDESV (reference sequence). The CDR3 DNA follows: TGTCCCAGCAGGGGGAAGCGACCCTACGAGCAATACTTC. Translating gives CPSRGKRPYEQYF.